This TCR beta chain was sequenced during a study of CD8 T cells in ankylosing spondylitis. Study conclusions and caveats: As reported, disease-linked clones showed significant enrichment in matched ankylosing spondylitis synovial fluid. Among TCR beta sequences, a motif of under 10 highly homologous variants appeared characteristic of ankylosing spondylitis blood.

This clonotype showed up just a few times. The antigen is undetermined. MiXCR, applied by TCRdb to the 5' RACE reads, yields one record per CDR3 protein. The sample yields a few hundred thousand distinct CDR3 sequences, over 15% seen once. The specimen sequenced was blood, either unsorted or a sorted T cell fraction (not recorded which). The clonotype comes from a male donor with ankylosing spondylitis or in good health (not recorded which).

The CDR3: CASSLYDYAQETQYF. In DNA, the CDR3 is TGTGCCAGCAGCTTATACGACTACGCCCAAGAGACCCAGTACTTC. The chain joins TRBV7-9 to TRBJ2-5; D may be TRBD2 (5 bases). The CDR3 extends over 15 amino acids. Germline V gene data show CDR1 as SEHNR and CDR2 as FQNEAQ (reference sequence). Trimming removed 2 bases from V and 1 base from J, with 11 bases in between. The variable domain in full, completed from reference TRBV7-9 and TRBJ2-5, reads DTGVSQNPRHKITKRGQNVTFRCDPISEHNRLYWYRQTLGQGPEFLTYFQNEAQLEKSRLLSDRFSAERPKGSFSTLEIQRTEQGDSAMYLCASSLYDYAQETQYFGPGTRLLVL.